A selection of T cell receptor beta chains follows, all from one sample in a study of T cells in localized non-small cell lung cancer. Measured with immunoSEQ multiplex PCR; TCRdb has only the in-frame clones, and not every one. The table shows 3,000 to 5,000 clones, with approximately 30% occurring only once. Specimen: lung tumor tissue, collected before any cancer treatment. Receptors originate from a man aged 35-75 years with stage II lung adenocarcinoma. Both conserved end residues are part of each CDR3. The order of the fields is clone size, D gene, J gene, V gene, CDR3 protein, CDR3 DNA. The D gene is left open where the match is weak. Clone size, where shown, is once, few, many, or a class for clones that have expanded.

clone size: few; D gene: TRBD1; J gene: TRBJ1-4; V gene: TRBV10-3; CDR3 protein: CASPGGATNEKLFF; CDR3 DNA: TGTGCCAGCCCAGGGGGGGCAACTAATGAAAAACTGTTTTTT
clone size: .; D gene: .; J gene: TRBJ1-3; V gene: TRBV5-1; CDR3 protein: CASSLGQDGNTIYF; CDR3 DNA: TGCGCCAGCAGCTTGGGGCAGGACGGAAACACCATATATTTT
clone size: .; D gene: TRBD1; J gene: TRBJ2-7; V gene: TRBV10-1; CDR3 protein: CASRPGQEDHSEGSYEQYF; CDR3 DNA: TGCGCCAGCAGACCGGGACAGGAAGACCACAGCGAGGGGAGCTACGAGCAGTACTTC
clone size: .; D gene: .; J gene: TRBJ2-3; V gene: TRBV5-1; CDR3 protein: CASSLVGGTQADTQYF; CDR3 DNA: TGCGCCAGCAGCTTGGTGGGCGGGACACAAGCAGATACGCAGTATTTT
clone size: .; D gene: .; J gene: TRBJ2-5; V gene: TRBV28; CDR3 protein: CASSFFRGRGETQYF; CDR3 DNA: TGTGCCAGCAGTTTTTTTCGGGGGCGAGGGGAGACCCAGTACTTC
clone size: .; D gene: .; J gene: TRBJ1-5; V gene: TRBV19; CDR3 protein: CASSLRRGFNQPQHF; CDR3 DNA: TGTGCCAGTAGCCTCAGGAGGGGGTTCAATCAGCCCCAGCATTTT
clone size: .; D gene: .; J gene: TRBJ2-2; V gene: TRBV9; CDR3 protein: CASSPPAGELFF; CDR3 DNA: TGTGCCAGCAGCCCTCCCGCGGGGGAGCTGTTTTTT
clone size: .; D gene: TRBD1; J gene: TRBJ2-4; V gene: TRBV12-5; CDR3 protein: CASGIQGAAKNIQYF; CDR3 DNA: TGTGCTAGTGGCATACAGGGGGCAGCCAAAAACATTCAGTACTTC
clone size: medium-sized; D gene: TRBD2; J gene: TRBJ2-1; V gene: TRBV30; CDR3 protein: CAVGLGTTDGGNEQFF; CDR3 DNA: TGTGCCGTCGGTTTGGGCACCACCGACGGGGGGAATGAGCAGTTCTTC
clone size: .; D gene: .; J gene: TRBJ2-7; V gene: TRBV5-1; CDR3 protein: CASSLVHRGEEQYF; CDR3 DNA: TGCGCCAGCAGCTTGGTCCATCGTGGGGAGGAGCAGTACTTC
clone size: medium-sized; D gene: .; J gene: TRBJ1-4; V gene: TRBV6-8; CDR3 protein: CASRGRSNEKLFF; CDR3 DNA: TGTGCCAGCCGGGGACGGAGTAATGAAAAACTGTTTTTT
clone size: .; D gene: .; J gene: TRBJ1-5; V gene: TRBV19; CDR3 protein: CASKNLGRMDQPQHF; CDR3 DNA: TGTGCCAGTAAAAATCTCGGACGGATGGATCAGCCCCAGCATTTT
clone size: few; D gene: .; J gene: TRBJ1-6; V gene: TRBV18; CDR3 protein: CASSPGTKGSPLHF; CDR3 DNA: TGTGCCAGCTCACCCGGGACAAAGGGTTCACCCCTCCACTTT
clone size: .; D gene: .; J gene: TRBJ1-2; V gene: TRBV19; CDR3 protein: CASSSILGVRYGYTF; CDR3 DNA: TGTGCCAGTAGCTCTATCTTAGGAGTAAGATATGGCTACACCTTC
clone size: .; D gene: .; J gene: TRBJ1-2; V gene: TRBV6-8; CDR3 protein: CASQKRGHYGYTF; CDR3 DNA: TGTGCCAGCCAAAAACGAGGGCACTATGGCTACACCTTC
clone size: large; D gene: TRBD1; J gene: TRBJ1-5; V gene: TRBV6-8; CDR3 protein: CASRPDRGDNQPQHF; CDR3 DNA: TGTGCCAGCAGACCGGACAGGGGGGACAATCAGCCCCAGCATTTT
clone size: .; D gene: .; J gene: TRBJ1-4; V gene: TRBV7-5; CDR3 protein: CASSLWGGITNEKLFF; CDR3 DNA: TGTGCCAGCAGCTTATGGGGGGGGATCACTAATGAAAAACTGTTTTTT
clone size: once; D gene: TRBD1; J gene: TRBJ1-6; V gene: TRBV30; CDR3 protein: CAWRGTGFNSPLHF; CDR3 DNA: TGTGCCTGGAGAGGGACAGGGTTTAATTCACCCCTCCACTTT
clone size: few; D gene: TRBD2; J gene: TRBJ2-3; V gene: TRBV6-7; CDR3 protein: CASSPTSGESTDTQYF; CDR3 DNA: TGTGCCAGCAGTCCTACTAGCGGGGAAAGCACAGATACGCAGTATTTT
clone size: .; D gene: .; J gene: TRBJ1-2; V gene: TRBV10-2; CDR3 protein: CASSERGIGYTF; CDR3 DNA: TGCGCCAGCAGTGAGCGGGGAATTGGCTACACCTTC
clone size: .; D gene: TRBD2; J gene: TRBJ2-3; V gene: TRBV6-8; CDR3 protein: CASIRAGGTDTQYF; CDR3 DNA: TGTGCCAGCATCCGAGCGGGGGGCACAGATACGCAGTATTTT
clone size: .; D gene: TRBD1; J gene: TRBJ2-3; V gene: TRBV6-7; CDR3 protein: CASSYAGQGITDTQYF; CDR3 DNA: TGTGCCAGCAGTTACGCGGGACAGGGGATCACAGATACGCAGTATTTT
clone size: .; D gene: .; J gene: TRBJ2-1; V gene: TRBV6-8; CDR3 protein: CASSYTSPRDNNEQFF; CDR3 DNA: TGTGCCAGCAGTTACACCTCACCCCGAGATAACAATGAGCAGTTCTTC
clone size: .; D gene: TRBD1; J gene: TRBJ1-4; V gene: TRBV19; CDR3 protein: CASSTTTGQGQNEKLFF; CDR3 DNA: TGTGCCAGTAGTACCACCACCGGACAGGGACAGAATGAAAAACTGTTTTTT
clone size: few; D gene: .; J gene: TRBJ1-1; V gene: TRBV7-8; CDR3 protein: CASSSRGVNEAFF; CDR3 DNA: TGTGCCAGCAGCTCGAGAGGGGTAAATGAAGCTTTCTTT
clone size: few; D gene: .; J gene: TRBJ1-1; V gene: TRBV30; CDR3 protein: CAWSLSGNTEAFF; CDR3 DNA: TGTGCCTGGAGTCTTTCGGGTAACACTGAAGCTTTCTTT
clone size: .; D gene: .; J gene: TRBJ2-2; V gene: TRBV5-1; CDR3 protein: CASSVGGAYTGELFF; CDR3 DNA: TGCGCCAGCAGCGTCGGGGGTGCCTACACCGGGGAGCTGTTTTTT
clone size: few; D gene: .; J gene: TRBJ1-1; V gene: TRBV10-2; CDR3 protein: CASSESTEDQAFF; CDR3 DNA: TGCGCCAGCAGTGAGTCGACGGAGGACCAAGCTTTCTTT
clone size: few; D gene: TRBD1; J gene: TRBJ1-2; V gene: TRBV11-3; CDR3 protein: CASSQLLPGDRDYGYTF; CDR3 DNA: TGTGCCAGCAGCCAACTACTTCCGGGGGACAGGGACTATGGCTACACCTTC
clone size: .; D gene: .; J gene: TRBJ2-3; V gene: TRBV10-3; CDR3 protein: CAISESAGAGDTQYF; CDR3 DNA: TGTGCCATCAGTGAGTCTGCGGGGGCCGGGGATACGCAGTATTTT
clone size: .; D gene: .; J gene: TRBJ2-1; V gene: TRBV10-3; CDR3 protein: CAISLGQYNEQFF; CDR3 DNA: TGTGCCATCAGTCTAGGCCAGTACAATGAGCAGTTCTTC
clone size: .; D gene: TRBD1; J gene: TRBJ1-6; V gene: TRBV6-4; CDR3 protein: CASSYGGTEAF; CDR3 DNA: TGTGCCAGCAGTTACGGTGGGACAGAGGCCTTT
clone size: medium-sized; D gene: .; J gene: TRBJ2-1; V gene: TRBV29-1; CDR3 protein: CSVGTAYNEQFF; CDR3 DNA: TGCAGCGTAGGGACGGCTTACAATGAGCAGTTCTTC
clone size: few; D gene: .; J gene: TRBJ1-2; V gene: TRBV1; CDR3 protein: CASSQAGGNYGYTF; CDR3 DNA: TGCGCCAGCAGCCAAGCCGGGGGCAACTATGGCTACACCTTC
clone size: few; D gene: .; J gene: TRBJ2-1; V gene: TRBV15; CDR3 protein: CATSRGDTRDEQFF; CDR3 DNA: TGTGCCACCAGCAGAGGGGACACCAGGGATGAGCAGTTCTTC
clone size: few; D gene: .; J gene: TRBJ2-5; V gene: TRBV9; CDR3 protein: CASSVAGTPQETQYF; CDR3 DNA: TGTGCCAGCAGCGTAGCCGGGACACCTCAAGAGACCCAGTACTTC
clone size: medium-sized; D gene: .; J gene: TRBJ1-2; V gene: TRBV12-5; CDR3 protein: CAGQGIYGYTF; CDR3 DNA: TGTGCCGGGCAGGGGATTTATGGCTACACCTTC
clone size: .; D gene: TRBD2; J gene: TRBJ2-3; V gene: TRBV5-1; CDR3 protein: CASSLSDGGGDTQYF; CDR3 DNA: TGCGCCAGCAGCTTGAGTGATGGCGGGGGAGATACGCAGTATTTT
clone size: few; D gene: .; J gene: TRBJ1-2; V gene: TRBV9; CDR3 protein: CASSVDSVAYGYTF; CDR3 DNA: TGTGCCAGCAGCGTAGACTCAGTGGCCTATGGCTACACCTTC
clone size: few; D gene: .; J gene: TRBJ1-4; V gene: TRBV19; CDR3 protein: CASSGGSDEKLFF; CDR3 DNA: TGTGCCAGTAGCGGAGGCAGTGATGAAAAACTGTTTTTT
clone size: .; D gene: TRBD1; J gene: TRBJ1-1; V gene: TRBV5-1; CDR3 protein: CASSLRTGGVRMDTEAFF; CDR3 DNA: TGCGCCAGCAGCTTGCGGACAGGGGGCGTTAGGATGGACACTGAAGCTTTCTTT
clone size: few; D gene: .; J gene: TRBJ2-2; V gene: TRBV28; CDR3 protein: CASSLTTGLPLNTGELFF; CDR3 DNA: TGTGCCAGCAGTTTAACAACAGGGTTGCCCCTGAACACCGGGGAGCTGTTTTTT
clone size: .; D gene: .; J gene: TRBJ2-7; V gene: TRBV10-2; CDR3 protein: CASSDNGVSYEQYF; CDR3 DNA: TGCGCCAGCAGTGATAATGGGGTATCCTACGAGCAGTACTTC
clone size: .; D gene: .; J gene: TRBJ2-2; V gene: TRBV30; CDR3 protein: CAWSVRNTGELFF; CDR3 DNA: TGTGCCTGGAGTGTACGTAACACCGGGGAGCTGTTTTTT
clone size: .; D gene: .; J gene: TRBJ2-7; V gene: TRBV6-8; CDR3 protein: CASSNTDGAQEVNEQYF; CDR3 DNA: TGTGCCAGCAGCAACACAGATGGGGCACAGGAGGTCAACGAGCAGTACTTC
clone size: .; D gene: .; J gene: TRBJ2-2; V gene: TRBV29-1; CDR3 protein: CSVPAANTGELFF; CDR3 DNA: TGCAGCGTTCCAGCCGCGAACACCGGGGAGCTGTTTTTT
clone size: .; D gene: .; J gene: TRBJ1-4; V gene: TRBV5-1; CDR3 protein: CASSVDPRAGTNEKLFF; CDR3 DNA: TGCGCCAGCAGCGTGGACCCACGGGCTGGGACTAATGAAAAACTGTTTTTT
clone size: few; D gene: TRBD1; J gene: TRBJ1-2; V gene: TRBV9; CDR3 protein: CASSEHPGQGYGYTF; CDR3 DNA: TGTGCCAGCAGCGAGCATCCGGGACAGGGCTATGGCTACACCTTC
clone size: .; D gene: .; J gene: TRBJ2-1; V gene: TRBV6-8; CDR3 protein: CASSRDSYNEQFF; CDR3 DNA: TGTGCCAGCAGCCGGGACTCCTACAATGAGCAGTTCTTC
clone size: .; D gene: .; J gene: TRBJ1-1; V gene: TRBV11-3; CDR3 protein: CASSPELGGYTEAFF; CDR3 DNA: TGTGCCAGCAGCCCCGAGCTGGGAGGGTACACTGAAGCTTTCTTT
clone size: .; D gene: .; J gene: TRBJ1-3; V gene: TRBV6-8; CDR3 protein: CASSDGHSGNTIYF; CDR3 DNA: TGTGCCAGCAGTGACGGGCACTCTGGAAACACCATATATTTT
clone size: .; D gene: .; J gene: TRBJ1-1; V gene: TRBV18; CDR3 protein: CASSPANFNTEAFF; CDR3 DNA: TGTGCCAGCTCACCAGCGAACTTCAACACTGAAGCTTTCTTT
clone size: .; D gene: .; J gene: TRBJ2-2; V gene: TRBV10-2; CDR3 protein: CASSEQHRTGELFF; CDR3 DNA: TGCGCCAGCAGTGAGCAACACCGCACCGGGGAGCTGTTTTTT
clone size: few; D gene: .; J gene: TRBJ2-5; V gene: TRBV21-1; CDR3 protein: CASSPRGGQETQYF; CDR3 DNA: TGTGCCAGCAGCCCAAGGGGGGGCCAAGAGACCCAGTACTTC
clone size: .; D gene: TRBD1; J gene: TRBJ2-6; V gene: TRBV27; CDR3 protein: CAISMGDRGTGANVLTF; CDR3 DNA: TGTGCCATCTCAATGGGGGACAGGGGGACCGGGGCCAACGTCCTGACTTTC
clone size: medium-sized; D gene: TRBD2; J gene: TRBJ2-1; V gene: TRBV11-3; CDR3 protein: CASSTNLAGANYNEQFF; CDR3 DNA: TGTGCCAGCAGCACCAATCTAGCGGGCGCGAACTACAATGAGCAGTTCTTC
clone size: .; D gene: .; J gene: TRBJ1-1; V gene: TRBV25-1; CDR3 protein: CASSEYGLMAEAFF; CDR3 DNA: TGTGCCAGCAGTGAATACGGATTGATGGCTGAAGCTTTCTTT
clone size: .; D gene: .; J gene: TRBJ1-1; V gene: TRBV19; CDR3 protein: CASSIWGLDTEAFF; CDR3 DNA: TGTGCCAGTAGTATTTGGGGGCTGGACACTGAAGCTTTCTTT